This TCR beta chain was sequenced in a study of T cell responses to AZD1222 COVID-19 vaccine. Notes on this clone: The antigen is unknown.

Study-level results: Spike was spanned by vaccine-associated CD4 TCRs, with dominance at 160-218 and 743-854. Sampling that yielded the repertoires occurred only after the peak T cell response. Unmutated variant regions are reportedly the target of nearly half of TCRs that are spike-specific.

Sequenced by immunoSEQ multiplex PCR; TCRdb stores in-frame clones only, minus some. The sample contains 90,000 to 110,000 clones, nearly 90% of which appear only once. Per germline, CDR1 SGDLS and CDR2 YYNGEE. The CDR3 length is 15 residues. The V end was cut by 0 bases, the J end by 10 bases, with 14 bases between. The genes are TRBV9 and TRBJ1-6; D not certain. The sequences come from peripheral blood, collected on day 0 of MenACWY control vaccination. This sequence was found in an adult in good health. The CDR3 reads CASSVDEVIVSPLHF. DNA for the CDR3: TGTGCCAGCAGCGTAGATGAGGTTATCGTATCACCCCTCCACTTT.